Below are 31 T cell receptor beta chains sequenced from a single sample in a study of blood T cell repertoires in COVID-19. This table comes from immunoSEQ multiplex PCR, and its TCRdb copy is limited to in-frame clones, with some not included. The sample records over 90,000 clones, roughly 87% being singletons. The material sequenced was peripheral blood. These receptors came from a woman between 45 and 60 years old with COVID-19, enrolled during active disease.

The rearrangement links TRBV9 to TRBJ2-1, with 8 bases lining up with TRBD2. V shed 4 bases, J shed 8 bases, and the junction held 14 bases outside the gene matches. This CDR3 contains 16 residues. The germline V gene encodes CDR1 SGDLS and CDR2 YYNGEE. CDR3 sequence (DNA): TGTGCCAGCAGCCCCCGCGGTGGGCGGGGGGTGGATGAGCAGTTCTTC. It yields the protein CASSPRGGRGVDEQFF. The complete variable domain, with remaining parts taken from reference TRBV9 and TRBJ2-1, reads DSGVTQTPKHLITATGQRVTLRCSPRSGDLSVYWYQQSLDQGLQFLIQYYNGEERAKGNILERFSAQQFPDLHSELNLSSLELGDSALYFCASSPRGGRGVDEQFFGPGTRLTVL.

This clone was seen only once. The chain has TRBV5-1 and TRBJ1-1, with D maybe TRBD1 (6 bases). The CDR3 runs 15 residues. The ends were cut back, 4 bases at V and 0 bases at J, with 13 bases in the middle. CDR1 and CDR2 from the germline V gene are SGHRS and YFSETQ. The CDR3 nucleotides read TGCGCCAGCAGCACCGGACAGTCCATGAACACTGAAGCTTTCTTT. Translating it yields CASSTGQSMNTEAFF.

The chain carries TRBV3-1 (or the pseudogene TRBV3-2) and TRBJ2-3, with 9 bases aligning to TRBD2. Germline assignment: CDR1 LGHDT and CDR2 YNNKEL (reference sequence). The CDR3 is 16 residues long. Trimming took 4 bases from V and 2 from J; bases not matched to a gene: 7. The CDR3 nucleotides are TGTGCCAGCAGCCCAGGGGTAGCGGGGGCCACAGATACGCAGTATTTT. Protein product: CASSPGVAGATDTQYF.

This clone was seen only once. The chain couples TRBV3-1 (or the pseudogene TRBV3-2) to TRBJ1-3; the match to TRBD1 covers 11 bases. The CDR3 is 17 residues long. Germline V CDR1 and CDR2: LGHDT, YNNKEL (reference sequence). The J segment lost 3 bases and the V segment lost 0 bases, leaving 4 bases of the junction unmatched. CDR3 bases: TGTGCCAGCAGCCAAGAACCGGACAGGGGGCATGGAAACACCATATATTTT. Protein: CASSQEPDRGHGNTIYF.

There are a few counts of this clone. V usage is TRBV5-6 and J usage is TRBJ1-6, with TRBD1 as a possible D gene (5 bases). This CDR3 contains 16 residues. Germline CDR1 is SGHDT and CDR2 is YYEEEE. Trimming took off 4 bases at V and 8 bases at J, with 19 bases between the two ends. CDR3 DNA sequence: TGTGCCAGCAGCCTGGGGACGGGAGAATGGTATTCACCCCTCCACTTT. Translating gives CASSLGTGEWYSPLHF.

The chain is built from TRBV6-2 or TRBV6-3 and TRBJ1-5; D perhaps matches TRBD1 (6 bases). CDR1 and CDR2 from the germline V gene are MNHEY and SVGEGT. V lost 0 bases, J lost 4 bases, and 7 bases lay in between. The CDR3 sequence is 14 residues long. The CDR3: CASSYSQGNQPQHF. Written as DNA, the CDR3 is TGTGCCAGCAGTTACTCGCAGGGGAATCAGCCCCAGCATTTT.

The chain combines TRBV6-6 with TRBJ1-3, with a possible D match to TRBD1 (5 bases). The V gene lost 5 bases and the J gene lost 8 bases, with 16 bases spanning the gap. Per the germline V gene, CDR1 is MNHNY and CDR2 is SVGAGI (reference sequence). The CDR3 contains 14 residues. The CDR3 sequence: CASSRPSSGDTIYF. For the CDR3, the DNA is TGTGCCAGCAGTAGACCCTCTTCGGGGGACACCATATATTTT.

This chain uses TRBV11-3 with TRBJ1-6; D unresolved. Trimming shortened V by 2 bases and J by 10 bases, and 12 bases separated the two germline ends. This CDR3 region has 14 residues. The V gene's germline CDR1 is SGHNT and CDR2 YENEEA. The CDR3 DNA follows: TGTGCCAGCAGCTTATTGTTAAGGGAGTCACCCCTCCACTTT. Translating it yields CASSLLLRESPLHF.

This chain joins TRBV11-2 and TRBJ2-5; 13 bases line up with TRBD2. The V gene's germline CDR1 is SGHAT and CDR2 FQNNGV. CDR3 length equals 18 residues. Unmatched junction bases numbered 9, after V lost 5 bases and J lost 0 bases. CDR3 amino acids: CASSLTSGGPWYQETQYF. The CDR3, as DNA: TGTGCCAGCAGCCTGACTAGCGGGGGGCCCTGGTACCAAGAGACCCAGTACTTC.

V is TRBV27 and J is TRBJ1-1, with D possibly TRBD1 on 5 matching bases. Germline assignment: CDR1 MNHEY and CDR2 SMNVEV (reference sequence). The CDR3 is 16 residues long. Trimming shortened V by 3 bases and J by 5 bases, and 19 bases separated the two germline ends. In DNA form, the CDR3 reads TGTGCCAGCAGTTTTTCCCGGGGGGGGAAGGGGACTGAAGCTTTCTTT. This encodes CASSFSRGGKGTEAFF.

This sequence joins TRBV5-1 and TRBJ2-7; TRBD2 matches at 11 bases. This CDR3 is 15 amino acids long. The ends lost 7 bases at V and 4 bases at J; junction bases unmatched: 10. In germline, CDR1 is SGHRS, CDR2 YFSETQ. The CDR3 reads CASGPSGGSGYEQYF. The CDR3 region has the DNA TGCGCCAGCGGTCCTAGCGGGGGGTCTGGTTACGAGCAGTACTTC.

This chain joins TRBV6-4 and TRBJ2-3; 8 nucleotides align to TRBD2. The V gene end was trimmed by 2 bases and the J gene end by 1 base; junction bases not matched to a gene: 2. The CDR3 spans 15 residues. From germline, CDR1 is MRHNA and CDR2 SNTAGT. The CDR3 nucleotides read TGTGCCAGCAGTGACAAAGCGGGGGGCACAGATACGCAGTATTTT. Amino acid sequence: CASSDKAGGTDTQYF.

The J gene is TRBJ2-7, the V gene TRBV3-1 (or the pseudogene TRBV3-2); D unclear. This CDR3 spans 12 amino acids. V was clipped by 1 base and J by 3 bases, with 4 bases between them. From germline, CDR1 is LGHDT and CDR2 YNNKEL (reference sequence). The CDR3 sequence: CASSQGDYEQYF. For the CDR3, the DNA is TGTGCCAGCAGCCAAGGCGACTACGAGCAGTACTTC.

This clone was detected only a few times. The chain combines TRBV10-3 with TRBJ2-7, with D maybe TRBD1 (5 bases). The V and J ends lost 4 bases and 5 bases respectively, with 15 bases between them. CDR3 length: 14 residues. Per the germline V gene, CDR1 is ENHRY and CDR2 is SYGVKD. CDR3 DNA sequence: TGTGCCATCAGTGGAAGGGGCTTCTTAGACGAGCAGTACTTC. It specifies CAISGRGFLDEQYF.

The chain links TRBV3-1 (or the pseudogene TRBV3-2) to TRBJ2-7, with 10 bases aligning to TRBD2. CDR1 and CDR2 from the germline V gene are LGHDT and YNNKEL (reference sequence). V shed 0 bases, J shed 3 bases, and the junction held 2 bases outside the gene matches. The CDR3 length is 15 residues. This CDR3 is CASSQDSGGNYEQYF. The CDR3 DNA sequence: TGTGCCAGCAGCCAAGATAGCGGGGGGAACTACGAGCAGTACTTC.

This chain joins TRBV30 and TRBJ1-2; maybe TRBD1 (6 bases). The germline gives CDR1 GTSNPN, CDR2 SVGIG (reference sequence). The CDR3 loop spans 13 amino acids. The V end lost 8 bases, the J end lost 3 bases, and 16 bases lay between the germline ends. The CDR3 coding sequence is TGTGCCCGGCGGGCAGGGGCCGACTATGGCTACACCTTC. Amino acid sequence: CARRAGADYGYTF.

CDR3 sequence: CASSQDAPTAYNEQFF. The CDR3 nucleotides read TGTGCCAGCAGCCAAGATGCTCCGACAGCCTACAATGAGCAGTTCTTC. The chain carries TRBV3-1 (or the pseudogene TRBV3-2) and TRBJ2-1; D possibly corresponds to TRBD1 (5 bases). This CDR3 is built from 16 residues. Germline V gives CDR1 LGHDT, CDR2 YNNKEL (reference sequence). V gave up 0 bases and J gave up 2 bases, with 11 bases separating them.

The rearrangement uses TRBV5-1 and TRBJ2-5, with 16 bases matching TRBD2. CDR1 and CDR2 from the germline V gene are SGHRS and YFSETQ. The V gene end was trimmed by 3 bases and the J gene end by 4 bases; junction bases not matched to a gene: 3. The CDR3 length is 16 residues. The CDR3 sequence is CASSSGLAGGPETQYF. The CDR3 coding sequence is TGCGCCAGCAGCTCGGGACTAGCGGGGGGGCCAGAGACCCAGTACTTC.

The V call is TRBV7-9, the J call TRBJ1-3, with TRBD1 matching 7 bases. CDR1 and CDR2 (germline): SEHNR, FQNEAQ (reference sequence). The ends lost 0 bases at V and 4 bases at J; junction bases unmatched: 9. The CDR3 totals 17 residues. This CDR3 reads CASSLAKTGTFGNTIYF. The CDR3 bases are TGTGCCAGCAGCTTAGCAAAGACAGGGACCTTCGGAAACACCATATATTTT.

This clone was counted once. V gene TRBV10-2 combines with J gene TRBJ2-3, with 9 bases identical to TRBD2. Germline trimming cut 0 bases from V and 5 bases from J; bases unmatched to any gene: 9. The CDR3 consists of 17 residues. CDR1 and CDR2 (germline): WSHSY, SAAADI. In DNA, the CDR3 is TGCGCCAGCAGTGAGTCGACGGGGGTAGCGGGGGTAGATACGCAGTATTTT. It yields the protein CASSESTGVAGVDTQYF.

The V call is TRBV28, the J call TRBJ1-2; 11 positions agree with TRBD1. The CDR3 runs 14 residues. Germline CDR1 and CDR2: MDHEN and SYDVKM. Germline trimming cut 6 bases from V and 6 bases from J; bases unmatched to any gene: 6. CDR3 coding DNA: TGTGCCAGCAGGACTCAGGACAGGGGGCATGGCTACACCTTC. Translation gives CASRTQDRGHGYTF.

The sample holds one count of this clone. The chain joins TRBV11-2 to TRBJ2-1; TRBD2 matches 8 bases. J gave up 8 bases and V 3 bases, and 3 bases lay outside the gene matches. This CDR3 comprises 13 residues. The germline gives CDR1 SGHAT, CDR2 FQNNGV. The CDR3 nucleotides are TGTGCCAGCAGCTTCGGGGGGGCCGATGAGCAGTTCTTC. Encoded protein: CASSFGGADEQFF.

This clone has just a few counts. The J gene is TRBJ1-4, the V gene TRBV14; possibly TRBD1 for D (6 bases). V was clipped by 4 bases and J by 8 bases, with 20 bases between them. In germline, CDR1 is SGHDN, CDR2 FVKESK. The CDR3 is 16 amino acids. CDR3 nucleotides: TGTGCCAGCAGCCCACAATCAGGGGATCTGGGGGAAAAACTGTTTTTT. This translates into CASSPQSGDLGEKLFF.

This sequence joins TRBV7-2 and TRBJ2-7, with 9 bases aligning to TRBD2. The CDR3 totals 15 residues. J lost 2 bases, V lost 5 bases, and 7 bases had no gene match. The germline CDR1 and CDR2 sequences are SGHTA and FQGNSA. CDR3: CASSLPGGGAYEQYF. For the CDR3, the DNA is TGTGCCAGCAGCCTACCTGGCGGGGGGGCCTACGAGCAGTACTTC. Supplemented by reference TRBV7-2 and TRBJ2-7, the full variable domain reads GAGVSQSPSNKVTEKGKDVELRCDPISGHTALYWYRQSLGQGLEFLIYFQGNSAPDKSGLPSDRFSAERTGGSVSTLTIQRTQQEDSAVYLCASSLPGGGAYEQYFGPGTRLTVT.

This chain's CDR3 is CASSPRPLTEAFF. The CDR3 bases are TGTGCCAGCAGTCCCCGTCCCCTCACTGAAGCTTTCTTT. The chain employs TRBV28 and TRBJ1-1, with unresolved D. Germline assignment: CDR1 MDHEN and CDR2 SYDVKM. V lost 5 bases and J 4 bases, leaving 11 bases between the germline ends. The CDR3 contains 13 residues.

The J gene is TRBJ2-3, the V gene TRBV29-1, with D tentatively TRBD1 (7 bases). Germline V gene lookup returns CDR1 SQVTM and CDR2 ANQGSEA. The CDR3 totals 14 residues. V lost 7 bases and J 3 bases, leaving 17 bases between the germline ends. The CDR3 reads CSAHPQGGTDTQYF. The CDR3 DNA reads as TGCAGCGCCCATCCTCAGGGGGGAACAGATACGCAGTATTTT.

The rearrangement links TRBV15 to TRBJ1-4, with D possibly matching TRBD1 (6 bases). The CDR3 consists of 14 residues. Between the trimmed V and J ends, which lost 8 bases and 0 bases, there was a span of 10 bases. Germline lookup yields CDR1 LNHNV and CDR2 YYDKDF (reference sequence). CDR3 amino acids: CATVDSTTNEKLFF. The DNA for the CDR3 is TGTGCCACCGTGGACAGCACAACTAATGAAAAACTGTTTTTT.

This chain links TRBV6-6 with TRBJ2-1; tentative D call: TRBD2 (5 bases). Germline lookup yields CDR1 MNHNY and CDR2 SVGAGI (reference sequence). The CDR3 is 15 amino acids. Trimming took off 2 bases at V and 4 bases at J, with 12 bases between the two ends. DNA of the CDR3: TGTGCCAGCAGTTACACCGGGGTACCTTACAATGAGCAGTTCTTC. The encoded protein is CASSYTGVPYNEQFF.

The chain uses TRBV4-2 and TRBJ1-5; D not resolved. The germline gives CDR1 LGHNA, CDR2 YNFKEQ. Trimming stripped 4 bases from V and 5 bases from J, with 9 bases between. The CDR3 sequence is 13 residues long. Here the CDR3 reads CASSLGLDQPQHF. CDR3 bases: TGTGCCAGCAGCCTTGGACTGGATCAGCCCCAGCATTTT.

The chain joins TRBV11-2 to TRBJ1-2; D gene uncertain. V lost 4 bases to trimming and J lost 5 bases, with 5 bases between them. The germline V gene has CDR1 SGHAT and CDR2 FQNNGV. This CDR3 spans 11 amino acids. CDR3 region: CASSSFYGYTF. CDR3 sequence (DNA): TGTGCCAGCAGCTCCTTTTATGGCTACACCTTC.

The rearrangement joins TRBV7-2 to TRBJ2-2; 9 bases agree with TRBD2. CDR1 is SGHTA and CDR2 is FQGNSA in the germline V gene. The CDR3 spans 17 residues. Unmatched junction bases numbered 11, after V lost 5 bases and J lost 4 bases. CDR3: CASSPGGAGGLTGELFF. The CDR3 DNA follows: TGTGCCAGCAGCCCGGGGGGCGCGGGGGGGCTCACCGGGGAGCTGTTTTTT.